The TCR beta chain under discussion was sequenced for a study of cytomegalovirus exposure and HLA in healthy donors. The germline gives CDR1 MNHNS, CDR2 SASEGT. V shed 2 bases and J 2 bases; nucleotides not matched to a gene: 1. The CDR3 has 15 residues. It was with 60 Vbeta and 13 Jbeta primers that the PCR ran. Assay used: immunoSEQ multiplex PCR; TCRdb lists only in-frame clones, some missing. The repertoire holds fewer than 180,000 clones, with roughly 83% as singletons. This clone was picked up one time. Its antigen is still unknown. Points from the study as a whole: The authors later linked a missense DCLRE1C variant to TCR beta V- and J-gene trimming. A cluster of highly shared sequence variants was likely a sequencing artifact. Later analysis suggested most CMV-associated TCR beta chains were HLA-restricted. Later analysis suggested links between common viral pathogens and several top significant clusters.

Sequenced sample: PBMCs. V is TRBV6-1 and J is TRBJ2-3; 10 nucleotides line up with TRBD2. The clonotype comes from a human donor in good health. CDR3 nucleotides: TGTGCCAGCAGTGAACTAGCGGGAGACACAGATACGCAGTATTTT. This codes for CASSELAGDTDTQYF.